This T cell receptor beta chain was documented in a study of T-cell reconstitution after alpha-beta-depleted transplantation in children. Preparation of the TCRbeta library was carried out with unique molecular identifiers. TCRdb analysed the PCR reads with MiXCR anew, one entry per CDR3 protein. Of just under 550,000 distinct CDR3 sequences detected, 15% to 20% appear once; the ten largest clones hold less than 4%. The length of the CDR3 is 14 residues. V was clipped by 1 base and J by 7 bases, with 13 bases between them. Germline assignment: CDR1 MGHRA and CDR2 YSYEKL. Sequencing was performed on PBMCs from the stem cell graft donor, taken from the stem cell graft. The sequence derives from a human donor who donated a stem cell graft to a child with acute lymphoblastic leukemia. The chain links TRBV4-1 to TRBJ2-5; D gene uncertain. CDR3 amino acids: CASSQGATVGTQYF. In DNA form, the CDR3 reads TGCGCCAGCAGCCAAGGGGCGACGGTCGGGACCCAGTACTTC.